Below are 5 T cell receptor beta chains sequenced from a single sample in a study of blood T cell repertoires in COVID-19. The data were produced by immunoSEQ multiplex PCR, yet TCRdb's version contains in-frame clones alone and is incomplete. The sample contains 140,000 to 150,000 clones, almost 80% of which appear only once. Input material: peripheral blood. These receptors all stem from a man in his fifties or sixties with active or convalescent COVID-19.

The CDR3: CASSYSRGLNYGYTF. In nucleotides, the CDR3 is TGTGCCAGCAGTTACTCGAGAGGGCTCAACTATGGCTACACCTTC. The V and J genes are TRBV6-5 and TRBJ1-2; D not certain. This CDR3 contains 15 residues. V gave up 0 bases and J gave up 2 bases, with 10 bases separating them. Per the germline V gene, CDR1 is MNHEY and CDR2 is SVGAGI.

The J gene is TRBJ1-1, the V gene TRBV30, with D perhaps TRBD1 (5 bases). Trimming left V 2 bases short and J 1 base short, with 8 bases between. Germline V lookup: CDR1 GTSNPN, CDR2 SVGIG (reference sequence). This CDR3 is 13 amino acids long. The CDR3 spells CAWSRGGNTEAFF. The CDR3 coding sequence is TGTGCCTGGAGTCGGGGGGGGAACACTGAAGCTTTCTTT. Full variable domain (missing parts from reference TRBV30 and TRBJ1-1): SQTIHQWPATLVQPVGSPLSLECTVEGTSNPNLYWYRQAAGRGLQLLFYSVGIGQISSEVPQNLSASRPQDRQFILSSKKLLLSDSGFYLCAWSRGGNTEAFFGQGTRLTVV.

This clone was counted once. This chain uses TRBV6-2 or TRBV6-3 with TRBJ2-3; 7 positions match TRBD2. V lost 4 bases to trimming and J lost 0 bases; unmatched junction nucleotides: 10. Per germline, CDR1 MNHEY and CDR2 SVGEGT. The CDR3 covers 17 residues. DNA for the CDR3: TGTGCCAGCAGTTTCTGGCGGGAGCGCCCTAGCACAGATACGCAGTATTTT. Amino acid sequence: CASSFWRERPSTDTQYF.

The rearrangement joins TRBV7-8 to TRBJ2-5; D gene unclear. Deletions cut 2 bases from V and 2 bases from J, with 12 bases between. The length of the CDR3 is 15 residues. Looked up from germline, CDR1 is SGHVS and CDR2 is FQNEAQ. The CDR3 loop is CASSLSSYLQETQYF. The CDR3 DNA is TGTGCCAGCAGCTTAAGTTCTTACCTACAAGAGACCCAGTACTTC.

The chain couples TRBV28 to TRBJ2-7; 8 nucleotides match TRBD1. CDR3 size: 15 residues. CDR1 is MDHEN and CDR2 is SYDVKM in the germline V gene. V dropped 6 bases and J dropped 2; count of bases not matched to a gene: 9. DNA for the CDR3: TGTGCCAGCAGCAGTGGACAGGGCGAAGCCTACGAGCAGTACTTC. Encoded protein: CASSSGQGEAYEQYF.